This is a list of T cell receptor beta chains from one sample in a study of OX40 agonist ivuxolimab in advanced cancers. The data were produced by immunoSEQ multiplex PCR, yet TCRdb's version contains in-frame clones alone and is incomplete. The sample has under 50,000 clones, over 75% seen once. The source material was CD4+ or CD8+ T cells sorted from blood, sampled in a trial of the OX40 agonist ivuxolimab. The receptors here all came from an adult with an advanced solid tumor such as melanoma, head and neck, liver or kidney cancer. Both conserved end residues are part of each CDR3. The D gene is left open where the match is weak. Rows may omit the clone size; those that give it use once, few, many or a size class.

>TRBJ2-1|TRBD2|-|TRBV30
CAWSVRRAGEQFF
TGTGCCTGGAGTGTACGGCGAGCGGGGGAGCAGTTCTTC
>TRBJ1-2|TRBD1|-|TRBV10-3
CASTGTDFNYGYTF
TGTGCCAGCACCGGGACAGATTTTAACTATGGCTACACCTTC
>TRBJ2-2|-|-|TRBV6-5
CASSLLRGNTGELFF
TGTGCCAGCAGTTTGCTCAGGGGGAACACCGGGGAGCTGTTTTTT
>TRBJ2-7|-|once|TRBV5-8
CASSLVSGNYEQYF
TGTGCCAGCAGCTTGGTTTCAGGGAACTACGAGCAGTACTTC
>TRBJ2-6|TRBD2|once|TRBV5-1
CASSWREVGGANVLTF
TGCGCCAGCAGCTGGCGGGAGGTCGGTGGGGCCAACGTCCTGACTTTC
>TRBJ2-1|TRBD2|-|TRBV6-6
CASSPAGPYNEQFF
TGTGCCAGCAGTCCAGCGGGACCTTACAATGAGCAGTTCTTC
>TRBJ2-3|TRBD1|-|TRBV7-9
CASSLGQGYTDTQYF
TGTGCCAGCAGCTTAGGACAGGGTTACACAGATACGCAGTATTTT
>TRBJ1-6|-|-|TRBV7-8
CASSPQGIYNSPLHF
TGTGCCAGCAGCCCACAGGGAATCTATAATTCACCCCTCCACTTT
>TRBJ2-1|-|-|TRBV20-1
CSAQGTNEQFF
TGCAGTGCCCAGGGCACCAATGAGCAGTTCTTC
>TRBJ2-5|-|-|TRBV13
CASSLTQGGSETQYF
TGTGCCAGCAGCTTAACACAGGGGGGGTCAGAGACCCAGTACTTC